This T cell receptor beta chain was sequenced in a study of T cell responses to AZD1222 COVID-19 vaccine. Study information: Second-dose timings of about 4 or about 12 weeks were pooled.

Germline V CDR1 and CDR2: SGHRS, YFSETQ. CDR3 length: 14 amino acids. The V end lost 4 bases, the J end lost 9 bases, and 14 bases lay between the germline ends. Study-wide results and caveats: The study found Spike-specific TCR breadth and depth rose after two AZD1222 doses. Clonal diversity was possibly underestimated; the donors were predominantly white British and more often female. Nearly half of spike-specific TCRs reportedly go after variant regions that carry no mutations.

The count of this clone is one. Its antigen is as yet unknown. The method was immunoSEQ multiplex PCR; TCRdb's version includes in-frame clones alone and lacks a portion of them. The repertoire holds approximately 160,000 clones, with approximately 93% as singletons. Sequenced here: peripheral blood, sampled on day 0 of AZD1222 vaccination. The chain employs TRBV5-1 and TRBJ1-6; TRBD1 is a possible D gene (5 bases). The clonotype comes from an adult in good health. The CDR3 sequence is CASSTRVGGSPLHF. In nucleotides, the CDR3 is TGCGCCAGCAGCACGAGGGTCGGGGGTTCACCCCTCCACTTT.